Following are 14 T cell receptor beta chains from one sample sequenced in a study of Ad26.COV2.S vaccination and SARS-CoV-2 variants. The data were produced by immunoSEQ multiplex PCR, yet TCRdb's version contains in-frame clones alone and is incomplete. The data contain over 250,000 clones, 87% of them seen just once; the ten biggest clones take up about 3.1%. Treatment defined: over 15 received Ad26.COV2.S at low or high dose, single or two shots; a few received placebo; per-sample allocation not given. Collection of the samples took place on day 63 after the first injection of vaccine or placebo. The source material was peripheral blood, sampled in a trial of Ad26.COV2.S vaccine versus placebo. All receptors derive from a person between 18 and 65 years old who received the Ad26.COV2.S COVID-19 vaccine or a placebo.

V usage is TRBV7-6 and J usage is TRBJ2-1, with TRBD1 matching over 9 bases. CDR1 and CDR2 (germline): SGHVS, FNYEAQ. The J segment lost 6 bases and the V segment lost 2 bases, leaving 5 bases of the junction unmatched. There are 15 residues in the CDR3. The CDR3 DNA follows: TGTGCCAGCAGCTTATCACAGGGGGCATTCAATGAGCAGTTCTTC. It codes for CASSLSQGAFNEQFF.

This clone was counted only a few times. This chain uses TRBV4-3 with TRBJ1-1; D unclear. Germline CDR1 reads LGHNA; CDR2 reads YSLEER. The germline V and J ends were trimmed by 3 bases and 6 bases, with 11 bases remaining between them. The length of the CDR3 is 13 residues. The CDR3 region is CASSQSRMAEAFF. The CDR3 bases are TGCGCCAGCAGCCAGTCTCGCATGGCTGAAGCTTTCTTT.

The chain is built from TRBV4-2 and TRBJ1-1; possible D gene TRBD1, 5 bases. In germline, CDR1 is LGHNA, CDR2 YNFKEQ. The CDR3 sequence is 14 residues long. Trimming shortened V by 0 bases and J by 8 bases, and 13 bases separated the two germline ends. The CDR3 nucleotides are TGTGCCAGCAGCCAAGATAGAGGGACCACGGAAGCTTTCTTT. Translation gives CASSQDRGTTEAFF.

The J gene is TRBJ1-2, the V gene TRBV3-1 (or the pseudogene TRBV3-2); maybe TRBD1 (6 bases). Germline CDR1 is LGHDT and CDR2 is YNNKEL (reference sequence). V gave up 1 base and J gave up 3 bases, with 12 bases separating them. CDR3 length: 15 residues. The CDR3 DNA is TGTGCCAGCAGCCAAGCCGAGGGGGGATACTATGGCTACACCTTC. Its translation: CASSQAEGGYYGYTF.

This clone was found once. In DNA, the CDR3 is TGTGCCAGCAGGGACGACTGGGTGCATGGCTACACCTTC. As protein: CASRDDWVHGYTF. The chain combines TRBV6-5 with TRBJ1-2; no firm D call. The CDR3 consists of 13 residues. Germline V lookup: CDR1 MNHEY, CDR2 SVGAGI. V shed 6 bases and J shed 6 bases, with 14 bases lying between them.

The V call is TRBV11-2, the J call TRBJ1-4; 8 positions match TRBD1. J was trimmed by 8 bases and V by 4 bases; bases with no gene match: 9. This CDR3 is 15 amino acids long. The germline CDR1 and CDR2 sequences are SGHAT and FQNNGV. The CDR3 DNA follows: TGTGCCAGCAGCTCCTCGGACAGGGTCAAAGAAAAACTGTTTTTT. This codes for CASSSSDRVKEKLFF.

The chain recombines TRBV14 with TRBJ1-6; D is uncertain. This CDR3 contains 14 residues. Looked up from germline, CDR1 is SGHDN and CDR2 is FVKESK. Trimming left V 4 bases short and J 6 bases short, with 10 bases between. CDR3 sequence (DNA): TGTGCCAGCAGCCGTTCCTTCGCTAATTCACCCCTCCACTTT. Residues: CASSRSFANSPLHF.

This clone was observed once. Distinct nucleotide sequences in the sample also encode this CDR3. The CDR3 loop reads CASSLGRDEKLFF. In DNA, the CDR3 is TGCGCCAGCAGCTTAGGGCGGGATGAAAAACTGTTTTTT. The chain employs TRBV5-1 and TRBJ1-4; D unclear. The CDR3 is 13 amino acids. V was clipped by 2 bases and J by 6 bases, with 8 bases between them. From germline, CDR1 is SGHRS and CDR2 YFSETQ.

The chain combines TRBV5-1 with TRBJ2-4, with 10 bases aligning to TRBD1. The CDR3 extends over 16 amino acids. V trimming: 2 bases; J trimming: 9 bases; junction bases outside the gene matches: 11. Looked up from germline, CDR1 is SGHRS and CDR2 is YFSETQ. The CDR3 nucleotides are TGCGCCAGCAGCTTTAAATCCGGGACAGGGGAGGGCATTCAGTACTTC. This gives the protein CASSFKSGTGEGIQYF.

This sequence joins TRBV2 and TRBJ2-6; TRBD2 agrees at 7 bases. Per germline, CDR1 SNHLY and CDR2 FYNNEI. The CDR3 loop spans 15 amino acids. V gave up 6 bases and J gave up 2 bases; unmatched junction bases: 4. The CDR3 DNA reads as TGTGCCAGCAGCCCAGGGAGGGCTGGGGCCAACGTCCTGACTTTC. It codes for CASSPGRAGANVLTF.

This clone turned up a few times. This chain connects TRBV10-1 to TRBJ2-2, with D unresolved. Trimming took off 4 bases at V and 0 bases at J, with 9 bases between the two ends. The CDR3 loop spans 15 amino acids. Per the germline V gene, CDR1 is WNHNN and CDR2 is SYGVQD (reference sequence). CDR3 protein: CASSGDRANTGELFF. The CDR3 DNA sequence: TGCGCCAGCAGTGGGGATAGAGCGAACACCGGGGAGCTGTTTTTT.

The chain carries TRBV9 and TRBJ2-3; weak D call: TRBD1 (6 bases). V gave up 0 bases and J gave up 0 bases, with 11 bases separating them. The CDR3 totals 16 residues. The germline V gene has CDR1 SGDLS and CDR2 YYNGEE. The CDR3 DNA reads TGTGCCAGCAGCGTAGAAACTGGGACAAGCACAGATACGCAGTATTTT. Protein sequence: CASSVETGTSTDTQYF. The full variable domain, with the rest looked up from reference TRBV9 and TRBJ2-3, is DSGVTQTPKHLITATGQRVTLRCSPRSGDLSVYWYQQSLDQGLQFLIQYYNGEERAKGNILERFSAQQFPDLHSELNLSSLELGDSALYFCASSVETGTSTDTQYFGPGTRLTVL.

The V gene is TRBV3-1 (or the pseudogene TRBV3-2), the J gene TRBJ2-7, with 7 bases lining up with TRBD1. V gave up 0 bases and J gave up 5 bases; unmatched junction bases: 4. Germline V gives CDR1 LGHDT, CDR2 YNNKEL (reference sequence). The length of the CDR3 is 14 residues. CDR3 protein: CASSQDNRGHEQYF. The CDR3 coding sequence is TGTGCCAGCAGCCAAGACAACAGGGGACACGAGCAGTACTTC.

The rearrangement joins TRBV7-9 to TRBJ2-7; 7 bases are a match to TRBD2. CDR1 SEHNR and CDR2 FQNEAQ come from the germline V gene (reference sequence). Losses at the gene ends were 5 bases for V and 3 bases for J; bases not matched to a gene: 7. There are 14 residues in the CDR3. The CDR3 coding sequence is TGTGCCAGCAGCCAAACCGGGACTAACTACGAGCAGTACTTC. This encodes CASSQTGTNYEQYF.